The subject of this entry is one TCR beta chain. The V end lost 1 base, the J end lost 7 bases, and 8 bases lay between the germline ends. This CDR3 has 14 residues. Germline CDR1 is LGHDT and CDR2 is YNNKEL (reference sequence). This sample is part of a study of blood T cell repertoires in COVID-19. Study details: Material from acute and convalescent COVID-19 was sourced from the United States, Italy and Spain. PBMCs, B-cell-depleted T cells, or T cells were the source of the cDNA or gDNA that made up the material.

Authors' processing steps: Reference gene primer amplification gave nucleated cell count estimates. The assay was immunoSEQ multiplex PCR, and TCRdb's table has in-frame clones only and misses some. V and J calls plus clone size are reproduced from that table; the DNA served to infer D and trimming. The data show about 260,000 clones, approximately 87% seen once. The TCR was taken from a man between 60 and 75 years old who had recovered from COVID-19. Sequenced material: peripheral blood. The chain recombines TRBV3-1 (or the pseudogene TRBV3-2) with TRBJ1-6; no clear D gene. The CDR3 region is CASSQGSNNSPLHF. CDR3 nucleotides: TGTGCCAGCAGCCAAGGTAGTAACAATTCACCCCTCCACTTT.